A single sample gave rise to the 25 T cell receptor beta chains below, sequenced in a study of T cell responses to AZD1222 COVID-19 vaccine. Here immunoSEQ multiplex PCR was the method, and the copy in TCRdb shows in-frame clones only, minus some. The sample includes roughly 75,000 clones, around 86% of them seen just once. Sequenced material: peripheral blood, taken 28 days after the second AZD1222 dose. These receptors were obtained from an adult who received the AZD1222 COVID-19 vaccine.

The DNA for the CDR3 is TGTGCCAGCAGTTACTCCGCAGAGAACACTGAAGCTTTCTTT. This gives the protein CASSYSAENTEAFF. The V and J genes are TRBV6-6 and TRBJ1-1; D call uncertain. CDR3 size: 14 residues. V shed 0 bases and J shed 1 base, with 6 bases lying between them. Germline CDR1 MNHNY, CDR2 SVGAGI (reference sequence).

V usage is TRBV5-4 and J usage is TRBJ1-1; possibly TRBD1 for D (5 bases). The germline V gene has CDR1 SGHNT and CDR2 YYREEE (reference sequence). The CDR3 is made up of 16 amino acids. Trimming removed 2 bases at V and 1 base at J, with 15 bases between. The CDR3 DNA reads TGTGCCAGCAGCTTTTACGGGGGAGGTAGGAACACTGAAGCTTTCTTT. Protein: CASSFYGGGRNTEAFF.

V gene TRBV11-3 combines with J gene TRBJ2-1; D gene uncertain. CDR3 length: 11 residues. Germline V lookup: CDR1 SGHNT, CDR2 YENEEA. With 0 bases removed from V and 6 bases from J, the gap between germline ends came to 0 bases. CDR3 coding DNA: TGTGCCAGCAGCTTAGACAATGAGCAGTTCTTC. Its translation is CASSLDNEQFF.

CDR3 region: CASSYRRAATEAFF. In DNA form, the CDR3 reads TGTGCCAGCAGTTACCGCAGGGCTGCCACTGAAGCTTTCTTT. The genes are TRBV6-5 and TRBJ1-1; weak D call: TRBD1 (5 bases). The CDR3 runs to 14 residues. Trimming stripped 2 bases from V and 4 bases from J, with 11 bases between. Germline V gene data show CDR1 as MNHEY and CDR2 as SVGAGI.

V usage is TRBV11-3 and J usage is TRBJ2-2, with a possible D match to TRBD2 (5 bases). The CDR3 contains 15 residues. V was cut by 5 bases and J by 7 bases, with 17 bases left in between. The V gene's germline CDR1 is SGHNT and CDR2 YENEEA. The CDR3 loop reads CASSIRRGFDGELFF. In nucleotides, the CDR3 is TGTGCCAGCAGCATAAGGCGCGGGTTTGACGGGGAGCTGTTTTTT.

The rearrangement uses TRBV7-9 and TRBJ1-2, with TRBD1 as a possible D gene (5 bases). V dropped 4 bases and J dropped 3 bases, with 15 bases sitting between them. The CDR3 length is 15 residues. CDR1 SEHNR and CDR2 FQNEAQ come from the germline V gene (reference sequence). Written as DNA, the CDR3 is TGTGCCAGCAGCTACGCTTTTCGGGGGGACTATGGCTACACCTTC. It translates to CASSYAFRGDYGYTF.

This chain connects TRBV5-1 to TRBJ2-2; no clear D. There are 11 residues in the CDR3. Germline lookup yields CDR1 SGHRS and CDR2 YFSETQ. V lost 5 bases and J lost 8, with 7 bases in between. The CDR3 is CASRMEGELFF. The CDR3 DNA reads TGCGCCAGCAGGATGGAGGGGGAGCTGTTTTTT.

The chain couples TRBV6-2 or TRBV6-3 to TRBJ2-3; D remains unclear. Germline CDR1 reads MNHEY; CDR2 reads SVGEGT. This CDR3 region has 15 residues. V lost 1 base, J lost 1 base, and 9 bases lay in between. The CDR3 bases are TGTGCCAGCAGTTACTTTCGCAGTCGCACAGATACGCAGTATTTT. Its translation is CASSYFRSRTDTQYF.

The chain carries TRBV27 and TRBJ1-4; D unresolved. The CDR3 totals 16 residues. Per the germline V gene, CDR1 is MNHEY and CDR2 is SMNVEV (reference sequence). The V and J ends lost 0 bases and 5 bases respectively, with 13 bases between them. The CDR3 spells CASSLSIPGPNEKLFF. The CDR3 DNA follows: TGTGCCAGCAGTTTATCCATACCAGGTCCGAATGAAAAACTGTTTTTT.

V is TRBV12-3 or TRBV12-4 and J is TRBJ1-3; D is unresolved. V shed 6 bases and J shed 0 bases, with 3 bases lying between them. The CDR3 consists of 12 residues. The DNA of the CDR3 is TGTGCCAGCAGATCCTCTGGAAACACCATATATTTT. Translating it yields CASRSSGNTIYF.

This chain joins TRBV4-2 and TRBJ1-6; D not resolved. The CDR3 totals 15 residues. Germline CDR1 LGHNA, CDR2 YNFKEQ. V lost 5 bases and J 7 bases, leaving 15 bases between the germline ends. The CDR3 nucleotides read TGTGCCAGCAGCTCCCTTACGGCGGAGAATTCACCCCTCCACTTT. The encoded protein is CASSSLTAENSPLHF.

This clone was recorded once. The rearrangement joins TRBV30 to TRBJ2-3; 7 nucleotides agree with TRBD1. CDR3 size: 12 residues. Germline-derived CDR1 and CDR2 are GTSNPN and SVGIG (reference sequence). V dropped 3 bases and J dropped 4; count of bases not matched to a gene: 1. CDR3 residues: CAWSQGADTQYF. CDR3 sequence (DNA): TGTGCCTGGAGCCAGGGGGCAGATACGCAGTATTTT.

This chain connects TRBV18 to TRBJ1-1; D remains ambiguous. V lost 3 bases, J lost 4 bases, and 6 bases lay in between. The CDR3 runs 12 residues. Germline CDR1 reads KGHSH; CDR2 reads LQKENI. The CDR3: CASSPIVTEAFF. The CDR3 nucleotides are TGTGCCAGCTCACCGATAGTCACTGAAGCTTTCTTT.

The chain joins TRBV2 to TRBJ1-2; a weak D match, TRBD1 (6 bases). The CDR3 covers 13 residues. V lost 6 bases and J 2 bases, leaving 10 bases between the germline ends. CDR1 SNHLY and CDR2 FYNNEI come from the germline V gene. The CDR3 coding sequence is TGTGCCAGCAGATTGGGACAAAACTATGGCTACACCTTC. Amino acids: CASRLGQNYGYTF.

V gene TRBV5-4 combines with J gene TRBJ1-2, with 7 bases aligning to TRBD1. The CDR3 contains 15 residues. V gave up 6 bases and J gave up 0 bases; unmatched junction bases: 8. The germline CDR1 and CDR2 sequences are SGHNT and YYREEE (reference sequence). CDR3 in amino acids: CASNPTGDANYGYTF. The CDR3 DNA reads TGTGCCAGCAACCCTACAGGGGACGCTAACTATGGCTACACCTTC.

The chain links TRBV19 to TRBJ1-1; D is unclear. The V gene lost 3 bases and the J gene lost 5 bases, with 16 bases spanning the gap. Germline V gives CDR1 LNHDA, CDR2 SQIVND (reference sequence). CDR3 length: 15 residues. This CDR3 is CASSMFPGSGTEAFF. The DNA of the CDR3 is TGTGCCAGTAGTATGTTTCCGGGTTCGGGAACTGAAGCTTTCTTT.

The rearrangement uses TRBV6-5 and TRBJ2-7, with 7 bases fitting TRBD1. J lost 4 bases, V lost 2 bases, and 5 bases had no gene match. In germline, CDR1 is MNHEY, CDR2 SVGAGI. The CDR3 loop spans 14 amino acids. This chain's CDR3 is CASSYDRVVYEQYF. DNA for the CDR3: TGTGCCAGCAGTTACGACAGGGTAGTATACGAGCAGTACTTC.

The J gene is TRBJ1-2, the V gene TRBV7-9; D is perhaps TRBD1 (6 bases). This CDR3 contains 13 residues. Trimming pared 1 base from V and 7 bases from J, leaving 10 bases between. Germline V gene data show CDR1 as SEHNR and CDR2 as FQNEAQ (reference sequence). DNA for the CDR3: TGTGCCAGCAGCTTAGGACAGGAGCGTGGCTACACCTTC. Amino acids: CASSLGQERGYTF.

The genes are TRBV28 and TRBJ2-1, with D unresolved. With 3 bases removed from V and 0 bases from J, the gap between germline ends came to 15 bases. The length of the CDR3 is 17 residues. Germline CDR1 reads MDHEN; CDR2 reads SYDVKM. The DNA for the CDR3 is TGTGCCAGCAGTTTGGACCCCTCTGTCCGCTCCTACAATGAGCAGTTCTTC. Protein: CASSLDPSVRSYNEQFF. Full variable domain (missing parts from reference TRBV28 and TRBJ2-1): DVKVTQSSRYLVKRTGEKVFLECVQDMDHENMFWYRQDPGLGLRLIYFSYDVKMKEKGDIPEGYSVSREKKERFSLILESASTNQTSMYLCASSLDPSVRSYNEQFFGPGTRLTVL.

This clone was recorded once. J is TRBJ2-7 and V is TRBV11-2, with a tentative D call TRBD2 (5 bases). In germline, CDR1 is SGHAT, CDR2 FQNNGV. V lost 1 base and J 6 bases, leaving 16 bases between the germline ends. CDR3 size: 15 residues. The CDR3 region has the DNA TGTGCCAGCAGCTTAGGGCACGGAGGATATTTCGAGCAGTACTTC. Translation gives CASSLGHGGYFEQYF.

The chain links TRBV3-1 (or the pseudogene TRBV3-2) to TRBJ1-2; 9 positions agree with TRBD1. There are 14 residues in the CDR3. CDR1 is LGHDT and CDR2 is YNNKEL in the germline V gene (reference sequence). Trimming removed 3 bases from V and 6 bases from J; junction bases left unmatched: 5. The CDR3 nucleotides are TGTGCCAGCAGCCATCATACAGGGGGCGATGGCTACACCTTC. This sequence encodes CASSHHTGGDGYTF.

The rearrangement links TRBV2 to TRBJ2-5; 8 nucleotides line up with TRBD1. The CDR3 totals 15 residues. With 6 bases clipped from V and 1 base from J, the junction kept 7 bases outside the gene matches. CDR1 and CDR2 from the germline V gene are SNHLY and FYNNEI. The CDR3 loop reads CASRKGGTGQETQYF. In nucleotides, the CDR3 is TGTGCCAGCAGGAAGGGCGGGACAGGCCAAGAGACCCAGTACTTC.

This clone was observed once. The rearrangement links TRBV5-1 to TRBJ2-7, with D perhaps matching TRBD1 (5 bases). The CDR3 is 11 residues long. Germline V gene data show CDR1 as SGHRS and CDR2 as YFSETQ. V was shortened by 7 bases and J by 5 bases, with 10 bases between the two germline ends. The CDR3: CASSLRDEQYF. The CDR3 DNA follows: TGCGCCAGCTCCCTCAGGGACGAGCAGTACTTC.

The genes are TRBV19 and TRBJ1-2; D unclear. The CDR3 loop spans 16 amino acids. V lost 0 bases to trimming and J lost 0 bases, with 11 bases between them. Per the germline V gene, CDR1 is LNHDA and CDR2 is SQIVND (reference sequence). The DNA for the CDR3 is TGTGCCAGTAGTATAGATGAATTGGGAACTAACTATGGCTACACCTTC. This gives the protein CASSIDELGTNYGYTF.

This clone appeared a single time. The chain uses TRBV28 and TRBJ1-2; D not resolved. Trimming left V 9 bases short and J 3 bases short, with 17 bases between. The CDR3 totals 14 residues. Per the germline V gene, CDR1 is MDHEN and CDR2 is SYDVKM. CDR3 sequence (DNA): TGTGCCAGTAGGAGTCAGGTACTCTACTATGGCTACACCTTC. Translating it yields CASRSQVLYYGYTF.